Below are 13 T cell receptor beta chains sequenced from a single sample in a study of control samples from healthy donors and cancer patients. The data were produced by immunoSEQ multiplex PCR, yet TCRdb's version contains in-frame clones alone and is incomplete. The sample has approximately 150,000 clones, more than 85% seen once. The sample comprised blood. These receptors all stem from a man aged 30-40 years in good health.

This clone was observed a few times. The genes are TRBV9 and TRBJ1-2; D possibly corresponds to TRBD1 (6 bases). Germline-derived CDR1 and CDR2 are SGDLS and YYNGEE. CDR3 length: 15 residues. V was shortened by 0 bases and J by 4 bases, with 13 bases between the two germline ends. Here the CDR3 reads CASSVGQGFTYGYTF. In DNA, the CDR3 is TGTGCCAGCAGCGTAGGGCAGGGGTTCACCTATGGCTACACCTTC.

V and J are TRBV11-2 and TRBJ1-6; D unresolved. This CDR3 region has 13 residues. V was clipped by 3 bases and J by 6 bases, with 6 bases between them. Germline-derived CDR1 and CDR2 are SGHAT and FQNNGV. CDR3 nucleotides: TGTGCCAGCAGCTTCCGGATTAATTCACCCCTCCACTTT. It specifies CASSFRINSPLHF.

The chain recombines TRBV30 with TRBJ1-2; TRBD1 aligns across 7 bases. Germline V gene lookup returns CDR1 GTSNPN and CDR2 SVGIG (reference sequence). This CDR3 has 13 residues. With V trimmed by 3 bases and J by 8 bases, 9 bases remained unmatched. The CDR3 region has the DNA TGTGCCTGGAGCCCCTTCGACAGGGAAGGCTACACCTTC. Its protein is CAWSPFDREGYTF.

This chain joins TRBV6-6 and TRBJ2-7; tentatively, D is TRBD1 (5 bases). Germline CDR1 and CDR2: MNHNY and SVGAGI (reference sequence). The CDR3 loop spans 14 amino acids. The V gene lost 7 bases and the J gene lost 4 bases, with 17 bases spanning the gap. In DNA form, the CDR3 reads TGTGCCAGCATACTTCGGCCAGGGATTTACGAGCAGTACTTC. Its translation is CASILRPGIYEQYF.

This clone was counted once. The chain uses TRBV6-5 and TRBJ1-1; 7 bases map to TRBD1. With 6 bases clipped from V and 4 bases from J, the junction kept 5 bases outside the gene matches. The germline gives CDR1 MNHEY, CDR2 SVGAGI. The CDR3 is made up of 13 amino acids. The CDR3 loop reads CASRLRDSTEAFF. CDR3 nucleotide sequence: TGTGCCAGCAGACTCCGGGACAGCACTGAAGCTTTCTTT.

The CDR3 DNA sequence: TGCAGTGCTAGTGAACAGGGGGGAGTCAAAAACATTCAGTACTTC. Its translation: CSASEQGGVKNIQYF. The rearrangement links TRBV20-1 to TRBJ2-4; 8 bases fit TRBD1. The germline V gene has CDR1 DFQATT and CDR2 SNEGSKA (reference sequence). This CDR3 spans 15 amino acids. The ends lost 3 bases at V and 3 bases at J; junction bases unmatched: 7.

This sequence joins TRBV6-4 and TRBJ1-3; no reliable D call. From germline, CDR1 is MRHNA and CDR2 SNTAGT. The CDR3 contains 21 residues. V was cut by 0 bases and J by 0 bases, with 24 bases left in between. The CDR3 reads CASSDSRVGPTGNFSGNTIYF. In nucleotides, the CDR3 is TGTGCCAGCAGTGACTCGAGGGTCGGCCCGACGGGGAACTTCTCTGGAAACACCATATATTTT.

This chain connects TRBV7-9 to TRBJ1-4; D is unclear. The CDR3 runs to 16 residues. Looked up from germline, CDR1 is SEHNR and CDR2 is FQNEAQ (reference sequence). Trimming cost V 1 base and J 1 base, with 10 bases left between them. CDR3 sequence reads: CASSLGSRLTNEKLFF. CDR3 bases: TGTGCCAGCAGCTTAGGTTCCAGACTAACTAATGAAAAACTGTTTTTT.

The CDR3 protein is CASSHPGFNTGELFF. The CDR3, as DNA: TGTGCCAGCAGCCACCCCGGGTTTAACACCGGGGAGCTGTTTTTT. The V and J genes are TRBV7-9 and TRBJ2-2; no clear D gene. CDR3 length: 15 amino acids. Germline-derived CDR1 and CDR2 are SEHNR and FQNEAQ (reference sequence). Deletions cut 5 bases from V and 2 bases from J, with 12 bases between.

This chain connects TRBV7-7 to TRBJ1-3; 9 bases map to TRBD1. J was trimmed by 5 bases and V by 4 bases; bases with no gene match: 6. The CDR3 has 15 amino acids. Germline loops: CDR1 SSHAT, CDR2 FNYEAQ (reference sequence). CDR3 sequence: CASSSGTGWRNTIYF. Here the CDR3 DNA reads TGTGCCAGCAGCTCAGGGACAGGGTGGAGAAACACCATATATTTT.

The V call is TRBV12-5, the J call TRBJ1-1; D remains unclear. This CDR3 is built from 15 residues. Per the germline V gene, CDR1 is LGHNT and CDR2 is FRNRAP. Trimming pared 7 bases from V and 0 bases from J, leaving 15 bases between. The CDR3 reads CASVGGPTMNTEAFF. CDR3 in DNA: TGTGCTAGTGTTGGAGGACCGACCATGAACACTGAAGCTTTCTTT.

This chain links TRBV6-5 with TRBJ1-2, with 7 positions matching TRBD1. CDR1 MNHEY and CDR2 SVGAGI come from the germline V gene. The CDR3 has 15 amino acids. V was pared by 4 bases and J by 6 bases, with 11 bases of the junction left unmatched. CDR3 in amino acids: CASSSLLTGDHGYTF. The CDR3 region has the DNA TGTGCCAGCAGTTCCCTACTTACAGGGGACCATGGCTACACCTTC.

CDR3 amino acids: CASDPGGFTDTQYF. As DNA, the CDR3 is TGTGCCAGTGACCCGGGGGGTTTTACAGATACGCAGTATTTT. This chain links TRBV19 with TRBJ2-3, with TRBD2 matching over 7 bases. Germline lookup yields CDR1 LNHDA and CDR2 SQIVND (reference sequence). The CDR3 spans 14 residues. V gave up 8 bases and J gave up 3 bases; unmatched junction bases: 8.